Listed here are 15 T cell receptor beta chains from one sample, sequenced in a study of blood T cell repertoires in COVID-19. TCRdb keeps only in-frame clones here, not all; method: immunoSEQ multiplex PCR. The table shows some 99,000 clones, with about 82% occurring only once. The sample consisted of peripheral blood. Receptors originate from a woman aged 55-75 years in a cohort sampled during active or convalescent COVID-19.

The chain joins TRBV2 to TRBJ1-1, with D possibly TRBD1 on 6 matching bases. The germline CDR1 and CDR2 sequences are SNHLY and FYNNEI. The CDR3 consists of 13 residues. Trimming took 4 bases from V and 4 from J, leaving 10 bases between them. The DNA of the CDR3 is TGTGCCAGCAGTGGGCAGGGGATCACTGAAGCTTTCTTT. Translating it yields CASSGQGITEAFF.

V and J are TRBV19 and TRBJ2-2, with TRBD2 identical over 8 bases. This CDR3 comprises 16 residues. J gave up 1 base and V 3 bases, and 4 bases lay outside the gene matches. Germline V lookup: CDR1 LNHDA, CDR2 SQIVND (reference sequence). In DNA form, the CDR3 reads TGTGCCAGTAGTATTTTCACTAGCGGGAACACCGGGGAGCTGTTTTTT. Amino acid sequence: CASSIFTSGNTGELFF.

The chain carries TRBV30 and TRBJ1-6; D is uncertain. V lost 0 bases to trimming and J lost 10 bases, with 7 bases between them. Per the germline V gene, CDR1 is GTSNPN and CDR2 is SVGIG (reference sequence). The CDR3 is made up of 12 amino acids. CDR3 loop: CAWSVRRSPLHF. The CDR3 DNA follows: TGTGCCTGGAGTGTTAGGAGGTCACCCCTCCACTTT.

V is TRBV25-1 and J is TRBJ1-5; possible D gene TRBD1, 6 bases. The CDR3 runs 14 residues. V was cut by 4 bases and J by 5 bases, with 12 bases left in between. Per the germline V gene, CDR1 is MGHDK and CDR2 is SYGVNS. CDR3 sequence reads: CASSGAGADQPQHF. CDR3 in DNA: TGTGCCAGCAGTGGAGCAGGGGCGGATCAGCCCCAGCATTTT.

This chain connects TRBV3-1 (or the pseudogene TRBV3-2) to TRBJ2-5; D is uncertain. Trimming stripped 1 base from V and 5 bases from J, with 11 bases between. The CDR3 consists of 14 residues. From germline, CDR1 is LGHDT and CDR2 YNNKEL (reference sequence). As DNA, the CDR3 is TGTGCCAGCAGCCAAGTTCTCGCACACGAGACCCAGTACTTC. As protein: CASSQVLAHETQYF.

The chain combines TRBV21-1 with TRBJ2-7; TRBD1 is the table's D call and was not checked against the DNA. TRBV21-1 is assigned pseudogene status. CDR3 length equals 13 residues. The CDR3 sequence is CASRRQGSYEQYF. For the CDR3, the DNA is TGTGCCAGCAGGAGACAGGGCTCCTACGAGCAGTACTTC.

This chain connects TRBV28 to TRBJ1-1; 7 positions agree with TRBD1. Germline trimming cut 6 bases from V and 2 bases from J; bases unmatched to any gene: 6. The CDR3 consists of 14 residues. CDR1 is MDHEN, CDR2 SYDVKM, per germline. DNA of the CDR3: TGTGCCAGCAGCCGGGGGACAGATAACACTGAAGCTTTCTTT. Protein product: CASSRGTDNTEAFF.

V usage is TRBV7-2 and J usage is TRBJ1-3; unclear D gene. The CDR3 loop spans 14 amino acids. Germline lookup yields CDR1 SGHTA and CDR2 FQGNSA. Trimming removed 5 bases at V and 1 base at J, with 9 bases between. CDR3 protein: CASSRRRSGNTIYF. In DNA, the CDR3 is TGTGCCAGCAGCAGGCGGAGGTCTGGAAACACCATATATTTT.

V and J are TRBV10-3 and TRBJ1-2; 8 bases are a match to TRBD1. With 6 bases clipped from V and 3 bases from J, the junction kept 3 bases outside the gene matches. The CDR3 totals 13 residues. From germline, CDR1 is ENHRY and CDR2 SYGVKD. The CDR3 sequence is CAIRVQGDYGYTF. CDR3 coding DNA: TGTGCCATCAGGGTACAGGGGGACTATGGCTACACCTTC.

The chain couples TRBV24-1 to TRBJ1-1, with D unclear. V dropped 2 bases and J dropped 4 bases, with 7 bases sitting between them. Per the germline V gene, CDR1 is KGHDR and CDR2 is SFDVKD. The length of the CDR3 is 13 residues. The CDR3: CATSDSGVTEAFF. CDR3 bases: TGTGCCACCAGTGATTCGGGAGTCACTGAAGCTTTCTTT.

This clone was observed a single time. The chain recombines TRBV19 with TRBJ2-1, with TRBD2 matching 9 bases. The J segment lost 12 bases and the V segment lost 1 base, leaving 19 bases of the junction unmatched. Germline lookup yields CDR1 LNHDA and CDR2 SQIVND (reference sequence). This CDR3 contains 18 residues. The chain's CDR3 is CASSIAGGSQAGGVGQFF. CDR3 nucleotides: TGTGCCAGTAGTATAGCCGGGGGGAGTCAAGCGGGAGGAGTTGGGCAGTTCTTC.

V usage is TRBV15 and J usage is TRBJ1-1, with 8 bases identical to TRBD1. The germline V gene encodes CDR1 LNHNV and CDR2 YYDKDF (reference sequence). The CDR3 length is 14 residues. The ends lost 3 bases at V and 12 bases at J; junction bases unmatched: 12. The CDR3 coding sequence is TGTGCCACCAGCAGGGACGGACAGGGATGGGTCCCTTTCTTT. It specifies CATSRDGQGWVPFF.

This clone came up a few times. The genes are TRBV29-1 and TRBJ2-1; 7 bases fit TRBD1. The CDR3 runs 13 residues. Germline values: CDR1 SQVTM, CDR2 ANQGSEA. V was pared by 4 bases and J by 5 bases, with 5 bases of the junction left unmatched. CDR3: CSVAQGFNNEQFF. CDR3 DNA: TGCAGCGTTGCACAGGGGTTCAACAATGAGCAGTTCTTC.

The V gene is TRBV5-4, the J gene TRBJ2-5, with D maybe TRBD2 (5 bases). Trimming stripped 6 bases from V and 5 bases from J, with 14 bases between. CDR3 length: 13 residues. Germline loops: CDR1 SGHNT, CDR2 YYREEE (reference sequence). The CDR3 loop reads CASNPSGSETQYF. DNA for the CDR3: TGTGCCAGCAACCCGTCGGGGTCGGAGACCCAGTACTTC.

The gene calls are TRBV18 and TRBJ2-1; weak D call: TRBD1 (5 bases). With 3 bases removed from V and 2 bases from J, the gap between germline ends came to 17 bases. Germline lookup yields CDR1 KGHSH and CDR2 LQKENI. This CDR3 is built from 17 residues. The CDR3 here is CASSPRPSGSAYNEQFF. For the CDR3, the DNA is TGTGCCAGCTCACCCAGACCATCAGGGTCAGCCTACAATGAGCAGTTCTTC.